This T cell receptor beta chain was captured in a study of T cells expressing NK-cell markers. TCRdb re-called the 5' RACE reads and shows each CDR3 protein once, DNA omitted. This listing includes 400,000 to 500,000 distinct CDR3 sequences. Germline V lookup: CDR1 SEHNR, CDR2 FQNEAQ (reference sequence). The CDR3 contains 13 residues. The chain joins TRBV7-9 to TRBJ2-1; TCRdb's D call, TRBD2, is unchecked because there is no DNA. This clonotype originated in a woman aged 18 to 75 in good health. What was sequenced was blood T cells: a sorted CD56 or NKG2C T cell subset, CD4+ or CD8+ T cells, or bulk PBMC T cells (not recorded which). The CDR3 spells CASSSVRGIEQFF.